These 24 T cell receptor beta chains came from one sample sequenced in a study of T cells in Graves' hyperthyroidism and ophthalmopathy (dated by TCRdb to between 2019 and 2020). Preparation of the library involved multiplex PCR. The sequencing machine was an Illumina HiSeq 2000. The TCR beta CDR3 regions were amplified from the RNA transcripts. For the first round of RT-PCR on the TCR CDR3, the HTBI primer set was used together with the Qiagen OneStep RT-PCR kit. TCRdb reanalyzed the raw reads on its own, using fastp at Q25 for trimming and MiXCR for clone calling, and kept in-frame beta chains. For every CDR3 protein sequence, its rows merge into one entry that carries the most common genes and DNA. For this sample the table gives roughly 380,000 distinct CDR3 sequences, of which around 14% were detected only once. 11% of the sample is in the top ten clones. The sample comprised blood. All receptors derive from a woman in her fifties or sixties with Graves' hyperthyroidism.

The sample holds a few counts of this clonotype. This chain connects TRBV6-1 to TRBJ1-5; maybe TRBD1 (5 bases). CDR1 is MNHNS, CDR2 SASEGT, per germline. The germline V and J ends were trimmed by 0 bases and 3 bases, with 9 bases remaining between them. This CDR3 comprises 15 residues. CDR3: CASSEAATDNQPQHF. Here the CDR3 DNA reads TGTGCCAGCAGTGAAGCGGCGACAGACAATCAGCCCCAGCATTTT.

This clonotype was seen a few times. The genes are TRBV28 and TRBJ1-6; D unclear. The CDR3 is 16 amino acids. CDR1 is MDHEN, CDR2 SYDVKM, per germline. Trimming cost V 6 bases and J 0 bases, with 12 bases left between them. CDR3 sequence (DNA): TGTGCCAGCAGCCCGGAGGGAGTCTCCTATAATTCACCCCTCCACTTT. Translated, it gives CASSPEGVSYNSPLHF.

This clonotype was seen more than once but under ten times. CDR3 coding DNA: TGCAGTGCCCTCCGGACTAGCGGGAAGATCGCCTACGAGCAGTACTTC. Amino acids: CSALRTSGKIAYEQYF. This chain links TRBV20-1 with TRBJ2-7; 12 bases agree with TRBD2. Trimming cost V 6 bases and J 2 bases; bases outside gene matches: 11. CDR3 length: 16 residues. From germline, CDR1 is DFQATT and CDR2 SNEGSKA (reference sequence).

This clonotype showed up many times. The chain couples TRBV7-9 to TRBJ2-5; 7 bases align to TRBD1. J was trimmed by 4 bases and V by 0 bases; bases with no gene match: 2. The CDR3 extends over 14 amino acids. CDR1 and CDR2 (germline): SEHNR, FQNEAQ (reference sequence). The CDR3 DNA reads as TGTGCCAGCAGCTTAGCGACAGGGAGAGAGACCCAGTACTTC. Translation: CASSLATGRETQYF.

On this clonotype itself: One junction end disagrees with the germline gene, perhaps due to a read error. The rearrangement links TRBV5-4 to TRBJ2-5; tentative D call: TRBD1 (7 bases). CDR3 length: 15 amino acids. Germline V gene lookup returns CDR1 SGHNT and CDR2 YYREEE (reference sequence). CDR3: CASSSWTGPRETRYF. In nucleotides, the CDR3 is TGTGCCAGCAGCTCTTGGACAGGCCCCCGGGAGACCCGGTACTTC.

This clonotype was detected ten times or more. The genes are TRBV6-5 and TRBJ2-3; D possibly uses TRBD1 or TRBD2 (5 bases each). With 2 bases removed from V and 4 bases from J, the gap between germline ends came to 13 bases. Germline loops: CDR1 MNHEY, CDR2 SVGAGI. The CDR3 has 15 amino acids. As DNA, the CDR3 is TGTGCCAGCAGTTACAGGGGCGGGTTGCCAGATACGCAGTATTTT. This translates into CASSYRGGLPDTQYF.

This clonotype appeared many times. This chain links TRBV28 with TRBJ2-1; the match to TRBD2 covers 10 bases. Germline trimming cut 2 bases from V and 6 bases from J; bases unmatched to any gene: 7. The germline CDR1 and CDR2 sequences are MDHEN and SYDVKM. The CDR3 is 16 residues long. The CDR3 spells CASSLSKAGGPNEQFF. The CDR3 DNA reads TGTGCCAGCAGTTTAAGTAAAGCGGGAGGGCCCAATGAGCAGTTCTTC.

This clonotype has ten or more counts. The chain joins TRBV28 to TRBJ2-1, with D maybe TRBD2 (5 bases). In germline, CDR1 is MDHEN, CDR2 SYDVKM. This CDR3 comprises 14 residues. V was cut by 1 base and J by 7 bases, with 11 bases left in between. CDR3 in DNA: TGTGCCAGCAGTTTATTCGCCCGGGATAATGAGCAGTTCTTC. Translation gives CASSLFARDNEQFF.

Ten or more counts support this clonotype. The V call is TRBV20-1, the J call TRBJ2-7; 7 nucleotides match TRBD2. The CDR3 totals 14 residues. Germline assignment: CDR1 DFQATT and CDR2 SNEGSKA (reference sequence). V gave up 1 base and J gave up 4 bases; unmatched junction bases: 7. The CDR3, as DNA: TGCAGTGCTAGAGTCTCAGCGGGGACTTACGAGCAGTACTTC. Translating gives CSARVSAGTYEQYF.

This clonotype was seen a few times. The chain links TRBV24-1 to TRBJ2-2, with a tentative D call TRBD1 (6 bases). The V and J ends lost 3 bases and 5 bases respectively, with 9 bases between them. The CDR3 is made up of 14 amino acids. Germline CDR1 is KGHDR and CDR2 is SFDVKD. The CDR3 DNA reads TGTGCCACCAGTGATACAGGGTTTACCGGGGAGCTGTTTTTT. Amino acids: CATSDTGFTGELFF.

The V and J genes are TRBV12-3 or TRBV12-4 and TRBJ1-5; TRBD1 matches 9 bases. The CDR3 is 14 amino acids. The junction had 4 bases not matched to a gene; V was cut back by 3 bases and J by 7 bases. CDR3 DNA sequence: TGTGCCAGCAGTTTCACAGGGGGCGAACAGCCCCAGCATTTT. It is translated as CASSFTGGEQPQHF.

This clonotype was detected many times. The rearrangement uses TRBV5-1 and TRBJ1-2; 7 bases are shared with TRBD1. The V and J ends lost 4 bases and 0 bases, in that order; junction bases with no gene match: 3. CDR1 and CDR2 from the germline V gene are SGHRS and YFSETQ. CDR3 length: 14 amino acids. This CDR3 is CASSRDSTNYGYTF. The CDR3 DNA reads TGCGCCAGCAGCCGGGACAGCACTAACTATGGCTACACCTTC.

Only one count was recorded for this clonotype. The chain employs TRBV5-6 and TRBJ2-4, with 8 bases that match TRBD2. The V gene's germline CDR1 is SGHDT and CDR2 YYEEEE. The CDR3 has 15 residues. The ends lost 2 bases at V and 8 bases at J; junction bases unmatched: 9. Written as DNA, the CDR3 is TGTGCCAGCAGCTTATGGAGCGGGAGAGGTGACATTCAGTACTTC. It encodes CASSLWSGRGDIQYF.

This clonotype was seen many times. The rearrangement links TRBV20-1 to TRBJ1-2; 7 bases align to TRBD1. The CDR3 has 12 residues. V lost 3 bases and J lost 6; bases outside the gene matches: 4. Germline-derived CDR1 and CDR2 are DFQATT and SNEGSKA (reference sequence). The CDR3 DNA follows: TGCAGTGCTAGGAGGGGGCGGAATGGCTACACCTTC. It codes for CSARRGRNGYTF.

This clonotype came up a few times. The chain carries TRBV7-9 and TRBJ2-7, with D possibly being TRBD1 (6 bases). Per germline, CDR1 SEHNR and CDR2 FQNEAQ (reference sequence). V dropped 5 bases and J dropped 7 bases, with 12 bases sitting between them. This CDR3 is 12 amino acids long. The DNA for the CDR3 is TGTGCCAGCAGCCCGGACAGACTTGAGCAGTACTTC. Translation: CASSPDRLEQYF.

This clonotype was recorded at least ten times. The chain uses TRBV18 and TRBJ2-7; D is perhaps TRBD1 (6 bases). CDR1 is KGHSH and CDR2 is LQKENI in the germline V gene. The CDR3 extends over 14 amino acids. The germline V and J ends were trimmed by 6 bases and 4 bases, with 16 bases remaining between them. The CDR3: CASSTGTGHYEQYF. The CDR3 nucleotides are TGTGCCAGCTCGACCGGGACGGGACATTACGAGCAGTACTTC.

Of note for this clonotype: A read error may explain this, as a much larger clone is one base away. The chain couples TRBV24-1 to TRBJ2-7; a weak D match, TRBD1 (5 bases). Germline CDR1 and CDR2: KGHDR and SFDVKD. The CDR3 is 12 residues long. The CDR3 sequence is CATQDTYYEQHF. CDR3 DNA sequence: TGTGCCACCCAGGACACTTACTACGAGCAGCACTTC.

V is TRBV19 and J is TRBJ2-7; D is tentatively TRBD1 or TRBD2 (5 bases each). Germline V CDR1 and CDR2: LNHDA, SQIVND (reference sequence). The germline V and J ends were trimmed by 5 bases and 0 bases, with 17 bases remaining between them. This CDR3 is built from 16 residues. This CDR3 reads CASSPNGAGSSYEQYF. For the CDR3, the DNA is TGTGCCAGTAGTCCCAATGGGGCAGGGAGCTCCTACGAGCAGTACTTC.

This clonotype was found many times. This chain uses TRBV20-1 with TRBJ1-5, with D possibly TRBD1 on 6 matching bases. Trimming took off 3 bases at V and 11 bases at J, with 26 bases between the two ends. CDR1 is DFQATT and CDR2 is SNEGSKA in the germline V gene (reference sequence). The CDR3 sequence is 16 residues long. The CDR3 DNA follows: TGCAGTGCTAGCCGAGGGGGGTTCGCGGGAAAGAAAGCCCAGCATTTT. As protein: CSASRGGFAGKKAQHF.

The genes are TRBV2 and TRBJ1-2; a weak D match, TRBD1 (5 bases). The CDR3 covers 14 residues. Trimming left V 6 bases short and J 0 bases short, with 11 bases between. CDR1 SNHLY and CDR2 FYNNEI come from the germline V gene. As DNA, the CDR3 is TGTGCCAGCAGAGACAGAAGCACTAACTATGGCTACACCTTC. Its protein product is CASRDRSTNYGYTF. Using reference TRBV2 and TRBJ1-2 for the parts outside the CDR3, the full variable domain is EPEVTQTPSHQVTQMGQEVILRCVPISNHLYFYWYRQILGQKVEFLVSFYNNEISEKSEIFDDQFSVERPDGSNFTLKIRSTKLEDSAMYFCASRDRSTNYGYTFGSGTRLTVV.

This clonotype was picked up many times. The chain links TRBV24-1 to TRBJ2-1, with 9 bases that match TRBD1. The germline V gene encodes CDR1 KGHDR and CDR2 SFDVKD. There are 17 residues in the CDR3. The V gene end was trimmed by 3 bases and the J gene end by 7 bases; junction bases not matched to a gene: 12. CDR3 sequence reads: CATSDLPSYDRGNEQFF. The DNA of the CDR3 is TGTGCCACCAGTGATCTACCATCCTATGACAGGGGGAATGAGCAGTTCTTC.

The table lists this clonotype with a few counts. The rearrangement joins TRBV9 to TRBJ2-1, with TRBD2 matching over 8 bases. The trim removed 0 bases at V and 10 bases at J, leaving 0 bases unmatched. CDR1 is SGDLS and CDR2 is YYNGEE in the germline V gene. There are 12 residues in the CDR3. CDR3 DNA sequence: TGTGCCAGCAGCGTAGGGACTAGCGAGCAGTTCTTC. Its translation is CASSVGTSEQFF.

This clonotype was recorded a few times. The chain couples TRBV7-8 to TRBJ1-6; tentative D call: TRBD1 (5 bases). CDR1 is SGHVS and CDR2 is FQNEAQ in the germline V gene. Trimming shortened V by 5 bases and J by 9 bases, and 20 bases separated the two germline ends. The length of the CDR3 is 16 residues. The CDR3 DNA is TGTGCCAGCAGCCTCGGCTCCGGGGCCAAGGGTTCACCCCTCCACTTT. Its translation is CASSLGSGAKGSPLHF.

This clonotype was recorded many times. This sequence joins TRBV6-6 and TRBJ1-1; the D is unclear. Per the germline V gene, CDR1 is MNHNY and CDR2 is SVGAGI (reference sequence). The V end was cut by 2 bases, the J end by 1 base, with 5 bases between. The CDR3 totals 13 residues. For the CDR3, the DNA is TGTGCCAGCAGTTACCTCGAGAACACTGAAGCTTTCTTT. This translates into CASSYLENTEAFF.